These 30 T cell receptor beta chains came from one sample sequenced in a study of blood T cells in healthy people across ages. Together with a sample-barcoded 5' primer, a J-beta primer mix was included in a second PCR lasting roughly 6 to 12 cycles. One entry per CDR3 protein, called by TCRdb with MiXCR from the 5' RACE reads. The sample has fewer than 2,000,000 distinct CDR3 sequences, roughly 43% seen once. The sequenced sample consisted of blood. These receptors originate from a human donor in good health.

On this clonotype: The junction does not match germline at one end; this may be a read error. This rearrangement joins TRBV28 to TRBJ2-5, with unresolved D. Germline V gene sequence: CDR1 MDHEN, CDR2 SYDVKM. This CDR3 spans 13 amino acids. As DNA, the CDR3 is TGTGCCAGCAGTTCGGATGAGGAAGAGGCCCAGTACTTC. Encoded protein: CASSSDEEEAQYF. Using reference TRBV28 and TRBJ2-5 for the parts outside the CDR3, the full variable domain is DVKVTQSSRYLVKRTGEKVFLECVQDMDHENMFWYRQDPGLGLRLIYFSYDVKMKEKGDIPEGYSVSREKKERFSLILESASTNQTSMYLCASSSDEEEAQYFGPGTRLLVL.

This chain connects TRBV5-5 to TRBJ2-7, with D tentatively TRBD1 or TRBD2 (6 bases each). Trimming stripped 1 base from V and 1 base from J, with 12 bases between. CDR1 SGHKS and CDR2 YYEKEE come from the germline V gene (reference sequence). There are 15 residues in the CDR3. The CDR3: CASSLMEGGSYEQYF. As DNA, the CDR3 is TGTGCCAGCAGCTTGATGGAAGGGGGGTCCTACGAGCAGTACTTC.

This clonotype appeared a few times. The chain has TRBV6-6 and TRBJ2-1; possible D gene TRBD2, 6 bases. V was cut by 6 bases and J by 4 bases, with 16 bases left in between. CDR1 and CDR2 (germline): MNHNY, SVGAGI (reference sequence). The CDR3 loop spans 15 amino acids. The chain's CDR3 is CASSPGDSTYNEQFF. For the CDR3, the DNA is TGTGCCAGCAGCCCCGGGGACTCCACTTACAATGAGCAGTTCTTC.

Note on this clonotype: The junction differs from germline at one of its ends, possibly a read error. The chain recombines TRBV12-3 or TRBV12-4 with TRBJ2-3; 7 positions match TRBD2. CDR3 size: 12 residues. This CDR3 is CVSSPERDTQYF. CDR3 sequence (DNA): TGTGTCAGCAGTCCCGAGCGGGACACGCAGTATTTT.

CDR3 in amino acids: CASSLGLVNEQYF. CDR3 nucleotides: TGTGCCAGCAGTTTGGGACTAGTAAACGAGCAGTACTTC. V gene TRBV12-3 or TRBV12-4 combines with J gene TRBJ2-7; 8 bases map to TRBD2. Unmatched junction bases numbered 3, after V lost 3 bases and J lost 5 bases. This CDR3 is 13 amino acids long.

The sample holds a few counts of this clonotype. This sequence joins TRBV6-6 and TRBJ2-7; weak D call: TRBD1 (7 bases). The CDR3 covers 17 residues. Per germline, CDR1 MNHNY and CDR2 SVGAGI (reference sequence). Trimming shortened V by 6 bases and J by 3 bases, and 24 bases separated the two germline ends. The CDR3: CASRDGERQGGYYEQYF. CDR3 DNA: TGTGCCAGCAGAGACGGGGAGAGGCAGGGGGGTTACTACGAGCAGTACTTC.

This clonotype has a handful of counts. The CDR3 loop reads CSARGASGGVSVLYNEQYF. The CDR3 region has the DNA TGCAGTGCTAGAGGGGCTAGCGGGGGGGTAAGTGTACTCTACAATGAGCAGTACTTC. The chain joins TRBV20-1 to TRBJ2-1; 12 bases map to TRBD2. Matching the DNA end better, TRBJ2-7 makes the J call doubtful. This CDR3 has 19 amino acids. CDR1 DFQATT and CDR2 SNEGSKA come from the germline V gene (reference sequence).

The table lists this clonotype with a few counts. Compared with germline, one end of the junction differs, possibly owing to a read error. The chain uses TRBV4-3 and TRBJ1-3; maybe TRBD1 (6 bases). This CDR3 has 16 residues. The germline V gene has CDR1 LGHNA and CDR2 YSLEER. The CDR3 DNA sequence: TGCGCCAGCAGCCAATACCAGGGGCCCCCTGGAAGCACCATATATTTT. This encodes CASSQYQGPPGSTIYF.

This clonotype showed up just a few times. The chain carries TRBV4-3 and TRBJ1-2, with 7 bases matching TRBD1. The germline V gene encodes CDR1 LGHNA and CDR2 YSLEER. J was trimmed by 8 bases and V by 2 bases; bases with no gene match: 23. The CDR3 loop spans 19 amino acids. The CDR3 DNA follows: TGCGCCAGCAGCCAACGATTGCCCAGACGGGACAGCGGAAAATACGGCTACACCTTC. Residues: CASSQRLPRRDSGKYGYTF.

CDR3 region: CATSDASQGDEQYF. CDR3 DNA sequence: TGTGCCACCAGTGACGCCTCCCAGGGTGACGAGCAGTACTTC. The chain uses TRBV24-1 and TRBJ2-7, with a possible D match to TRBD1 (5 bases). Looked up from germline, CDR1 is KGHDR and CDR2 is SFDVKD. V lost 4 bases and J lost 5, with 14 bases in between. The CDR3 runs 14 residues.

The chain has TRBV29-1 and TRBJ2-7; D unclear. The CDR3 extends over 14 amino acids. V gave up 0 bases and J gave up 1 base, with 10 bases separating them. The germline V gene encodes CDR1 SQVTM and CDR2 ANQGSEA. This CDR3 is CSVEDYPGSYEQYF. In DNA, the CDR3 is TGCAGCGTTGAAGATTATCCAGGATCCTACGAGCAGTACTTC.

The chain couples TRBV29-1 to TRBJ1-4; D not certain. The germline CDR1 and CDR2 sequences are SQVTM and ANQGSEA. V was pared by 4 bases and J by 7 bases, with 16 bases between. The CDR3 loop spans 14 amino acids. The CDR3 region has the DNA TGCAGCGTTGCAGTCAACTTGGAGGGTGAAAAACTGTTTTTT. Its protein is CSVAVNLEGEKLFF.

The chain uses TRBV5-1 and TRBJ2-7; the D gene is possibly TRBD1 (6 bases). The CDR3 is made up of 12 amino acids. Trimming took 4 bases from V and 6 from J, leaving 11 bases between them. CDR1 and CDR2 (germline): SGHRS, YFSETQ. The CDR3 sequence is CASSAGQLEQYF. The DNA for the CDR3 is TGCGCCAGCAGCGCCGGACAGCTCGAGCAGTACTTC.

The V gene is TRBV6-2 or TRBV6-3, the J gene TRBJ2-1; possibly TRBD1 for D (6 bases). CDR1 and CDR2 from the germline V gene are MNHEY and SVGEGT. This CDR3 region has 15 residues. V lost 0 bases, J lost 4 bases, and 10 bases lay in between. CDR3 coding DNA: TGTGCCAGCAGTTACTCGGGGACACCATACAATGAGCAGTTCTTC. Encoded protein: CASSYSGTPYNEQFF.

The sample holds a few counts of this clonotype. The junction departs from germline at one end; a sequencing error may be responsible. This chain connects TRBV7-9 to TRBJ2-7; D unclear. Germline V gene data show CDR1 as SEHNR and CDR2 as FQNEAQ (reference sequence). CDR3 length: 11 amino acids. The CDR3 region is CASILGSEQYF. DNA of the CDR3: TGTGCCAGCATCTTAGGCAGCGAGCAGTACTTC.

The chain uses TRBV10-3 and TRBJ2-1; D is perhaps TRBD1 or TRBD2 (6 bases each). Trimming took off 3 bases at V and 2 bases at J, with 11 bases between the two ends. Germline V gene lookup returns CDR1 ENHRY and CDR2 SYGVKD. CDR3 length equals 15 residues. The CDR3: CAISDGGGTYNEQFF. For the CDR3, the DNA is TGTGCCATCAGTGATGGAGGGGGAACCTACAATGAGCAGTTCTTC.

The chain recombines TRBV6-5 with TRBJ1-2; perhaps TRBD1 as D (6 bases). The germline gives CDR1 MNHEY, CDR2 SVGAGI. Trimming shortened V by 4 bases and J by 7 bases, and 25 bases separated the two germline ends. The CDR3 has 17 amino acids. CDR3 in amino acids: CASSSKAGTRGSGGYTF. As DNA, the CDR3 is TGTGCCAGCAGTTCGAAGGCCGGGACAAGGGGGTCGGGTGGCTACACCTTC.

For the CDR3, the DNA is TGTGCCAGCAGTTACAGGGGGACAGGGAAATCACAAATCAATGAGCAGTTCTTC. This codes for CASSYRGTGKSQINEQFF. This sequence joins TRBV6-2 or TRBV6-3 and TRBJ2-1; 9 bases are a match to TRBD1. The ends lost 2 bases at V and 6 bases at J; junction bases unmatched: 14. CDR3 length: 18 residues. Germline V gene sequence: CDR1 MNHEY, CDR2 SVGEGT.

The CDR3 sequence: CSARDYRYNEQFF. In DNA, the CDR3 is TGCAGTGCTAGGGACTACAGGTACAATGAGCAGTTCTTC. The chain carries TRBV20-1 and TRBJ2-1, with D possibly TRBD2 on 6 matching bases. The CDR3 length is 13 residues. Trimming removed 3 bases at V and 4 bases at J, with 10 bases between. The germline V gene encodes CDR1 DFQATT and CDR2 SNEGSKA (reference sequence).

V gene TRBV27 combines with J gene TRBJ1-6; perhaps TRBD1 as D (5 bases). Germline V gives CDR1 MNHEY, CDR2 SMNVEV (reference sequence). The CDR3 contains 15 residues. V shed 4 bases and J shed 4 bases, with 11 bases lying between them. The CDR3 coding sequence is TGTGCCAGCAGTTCTGACCGGGGGTATAATTCACCCCTCCACTTT. Encoded protein: CASSSDRGYNSPLHF.

The chain has TRBV3-1 and TRBJ2-7; no firm D call. This CDR3 spans 12 amino acids. The germline CDR1 and CDR2 sequences are LGHDT and YNNKEL (reference sequence). The V end lost 2 bases, the J end lost 3 bases, and 5 bases lay between the germline ends. The CDR3 coding sequence is TGTGCCAGCAGCCAACGGAACTACGAGCAGTACTTC. Its protein product is CASSQRNYEQYF.

The rearrangement joins TRBV4-3 to TRBJ2-5; D not resolved. CDR3 length: 13 residues. CDR1 and CDR2 (germline): LGHNA, YSLEER. V was cut by 1 base and J by 4 bases, with 7 bases left in between. The CDR3 DNA sequence: TGCGCCAGCAGCCAAGTTTATGGAGAGACCCAGTACTTC. Protein product: CASSQVYGETQYF.

The count of this clonotype is one. The chain combines TRBV5-1 with TRBJ1-2, with TRBD1 matching 10 bases. The germline V gene has CDR1 SGHRS and CDR2 YFSETQ. The J segment lost 8 bases and the V segment lost 10 bases, leaving 17 bases of the junction unmatched. The CDR3 runs 15 residues. CDR3 protein: CADSTSGTGVEGYTF. CDR3 nucleotides: TGCGCCGACAGCACCTCCGGGACAGGGGTGGAAGGCTACACCTTC.

This clonotype was seen more than once but under ten times. The rearrangement joins TRBV6-2 or TRBV6-3 to TRBJ2-5; a possible D gene is TRBD1 (5 bases). Germline V gene lookup returns CDR1 MNHEY and CDR2 SVGEGT. The CDR3 extends over 14 amino acids. Trimming stripped 7 bases from V and 0 bases from J, with 12 bases between. The CDR3 DNA sequence: TGTGCCAGCACGAGACAGATGTACCAAGAGACCCAGTACTTC. Amino acid sequence: CASTRQMYQETQYF.

The chain links TRBV9 to TRBJ1-1; a possible D gene is TRBD1 (5 bases). Trimming stripped 0 bases from V and 3 bases from J, with 9 bases between. This CDR3 is built from 14 residues. The germline CDR1 and CDR2 sequences are SGDLS and YYNGEE. The CDR3 coding sequence is TGTGCCAGCAGCGTAGTGATGGGGGACACTGAAGCTTTCTTT. It yields the protein CASSVVMGDTEAFF.

This rearrangement joins TRBV7-9 to TRBJ2-3; a weak D match, TRBD2 (6 bases). The V end was cut by 7 bases, the J end by 1 base, with 18 bases between. The CDR3 loop spans 16 amino acids. Germline CDR1 and CDR2: SEHNR and FQNEAQ (reference sequence). The CDR3 here is CASNPSEGLGTDTQYF. DNA of the CDR3: TGTGCCAGCAACCCAAGCGAGGGACTTGGCACAGATACGCAGTATTTT.

The gene calls are TRBV12-3 or TRBV12-4 and TRBJ2-7; D perhaps matches TRBD1 (6 bases). The CDR3 totals 14 residues. V was clipped by 7 bases and J by 0 bases, with 13 bases between them. The CDR3 coding sequence is TGTGCCAGCACCTGGGGGCAGGCCTCCTACGAGCAGTACTTC. Amino acids: CASTWGQASYEQYF.

The chain combines TRBV24-1 with TRBJ2-7; D perhaps matches TRBD2 (6 bases). The J call may be wrong; the DNA end is better matched by TRBJ2-5. This CDR3 is 15 amino acids long. The V gene's germline CDR1 is KGHDR and CDR2 SFDVKD. The CDR3 spells CATSDLQLAGETQYF. CDR3 bases: TGTGCCACCAGTGACTTACAGCTGGCGGGGGAGACCCAGTACTTC.

This clonotype was detected many times. The rearrangement links TRBV29-1 to TRBJ2-5; possibly TRBD2 for D (5 bases). The V gene's germline CDR1 is SQVTM and CDR2 ANQGSEA. This CDR3 is 15 amino acids long. Trimming took 0 bases from V and 2 from J, leaving 13 bases between them. CDR3 in DNA: TGCAGCGTTGAAGAGGAGGCCAGCCTTCAAGAGACCCAGTACTTC. Translated, it gives CSVEEEASLQETQYF.

J is TRBJ2-7 and V is TRBV20-1; possible D gene TRBD2, 7 bases. This CDR3 region has 16 residues. Trimming removed 3 bases at V and 1 base at J, with 19 bases between. Per germline, CDR1 DFQATT and CDR2 SNEGSKA (reference sequence). CDR3 bases: TGCAGTGCTAGCCCACCCGGGGGGCCTCTTTCCTACGAGCAGTACTTC. Protein product: CSASPPGGPLSYEQYF.